The clone carrying this T cell receptor beta chain has at least ten counts. Its antigen is undetermined. This sample stems from a study of early T cells in non-severe SARS-CoV-2 infection. The wider study: Chains were not paired, and sequencing was done on bulk RNA from unsorted whole blood. Study results and caveats: Missing private and CD4 specificities, VDJdb matching favored anti-spike CD8 responses.

The length of the CDR3 is 14 residues. The V end was cut by 8 bases, the J end by 7 bases, with 15 bases between. CDR1 and CDR2 (germline): SEHNR, FQNEAQ (reference sequence). Unique molecular identifiers were attached to individual cDNA molecules. Each CDR3 protein is one row after TCRdb ran MiXCR on the 5' RACE reads. The sample has 55,000 to 70,000 distinct CDR3 sequences, around 11% seen once. The V call is TRBV7-9, the J call TRBJ1-6; weak D call: TRBD1 (5 bases). The starting material was whole blood, obtained at baseline. This sequence originates from an adult who was a healthcare worker with PCR-confirmed SARS-CoV-2 infection or an uninfected control (not recorded which). The donor label of this sample is uncertain. CDR3 coding DNA: TGTGCCAGCGGGAGAAGGGGTCGAAATTCACCCCTCCACTTT. Protein: CASGRRGRNSPLHF.